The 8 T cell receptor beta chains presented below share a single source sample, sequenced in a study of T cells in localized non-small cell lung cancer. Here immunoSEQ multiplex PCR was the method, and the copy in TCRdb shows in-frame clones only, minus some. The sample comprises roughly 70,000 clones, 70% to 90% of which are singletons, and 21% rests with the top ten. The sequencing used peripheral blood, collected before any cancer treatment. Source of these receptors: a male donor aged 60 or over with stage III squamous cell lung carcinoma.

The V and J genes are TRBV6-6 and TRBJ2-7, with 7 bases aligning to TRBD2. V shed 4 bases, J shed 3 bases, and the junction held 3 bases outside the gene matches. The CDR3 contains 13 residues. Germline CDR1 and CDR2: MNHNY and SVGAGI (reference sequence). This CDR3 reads CASSLKRDYEQYF. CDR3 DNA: TGTGCCAGCAGTTTGAAGCGGGACTACGAGCAGTACTTC.

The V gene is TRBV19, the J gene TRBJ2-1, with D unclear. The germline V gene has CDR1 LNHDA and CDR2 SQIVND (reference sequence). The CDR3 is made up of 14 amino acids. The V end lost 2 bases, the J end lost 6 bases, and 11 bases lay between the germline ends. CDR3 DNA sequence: TGTGCCAGTAGTATAAGTGCAAGGATCAATGAGCAGTTCTTC. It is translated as CASSISARINEQFF.

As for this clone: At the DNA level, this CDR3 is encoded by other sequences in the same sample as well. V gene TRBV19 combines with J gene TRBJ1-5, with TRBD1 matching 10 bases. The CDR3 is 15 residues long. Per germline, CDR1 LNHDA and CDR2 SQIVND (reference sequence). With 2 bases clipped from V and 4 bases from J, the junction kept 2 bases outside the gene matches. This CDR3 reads CASSIRGQGNQPQHF. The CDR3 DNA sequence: TGTGCCAGTAGTATACGGGGACAGGGGAATCAGCCCCAGCATTTT.

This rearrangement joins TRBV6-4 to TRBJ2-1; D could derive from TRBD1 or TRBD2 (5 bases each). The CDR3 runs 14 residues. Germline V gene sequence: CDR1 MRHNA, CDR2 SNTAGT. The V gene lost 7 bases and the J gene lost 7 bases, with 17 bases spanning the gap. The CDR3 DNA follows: TGTGCCAGCACACCGACGCAGGGCGGGAATGAGCAGTTCTTC. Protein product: CASTPTQGGNEQFF.

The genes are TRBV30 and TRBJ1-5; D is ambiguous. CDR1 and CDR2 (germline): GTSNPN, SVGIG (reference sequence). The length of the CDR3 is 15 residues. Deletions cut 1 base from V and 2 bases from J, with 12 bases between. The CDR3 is CAWSDRGSGNQPQHF. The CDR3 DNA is TGTGCCTGGAGTGACCGGGGTAGCGGCAATCAGCCCCAGCATTTT.

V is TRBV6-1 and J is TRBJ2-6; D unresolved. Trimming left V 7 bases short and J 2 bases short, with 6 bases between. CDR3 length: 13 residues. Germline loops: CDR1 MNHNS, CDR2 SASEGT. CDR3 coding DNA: TGTGCCAGCACGGTCGCTGGGGCCAACGTCCTGACTTTC. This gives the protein CASTVAGANVLTF.

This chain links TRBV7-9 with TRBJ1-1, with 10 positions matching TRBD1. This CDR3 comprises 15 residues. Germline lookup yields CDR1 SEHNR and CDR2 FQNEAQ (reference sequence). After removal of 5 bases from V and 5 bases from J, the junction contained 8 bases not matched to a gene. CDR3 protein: CASSETTGQGTEAFF. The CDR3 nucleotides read TGTGCCAGCAGCGAGACAACGGGACAGGGGACTGAAGCTTTCTTT.

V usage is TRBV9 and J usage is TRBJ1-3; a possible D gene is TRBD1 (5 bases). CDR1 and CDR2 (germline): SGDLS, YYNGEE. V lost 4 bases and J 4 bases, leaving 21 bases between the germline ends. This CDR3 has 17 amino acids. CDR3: CASSPPGGGNSGNTIYF. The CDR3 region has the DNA TGTGCCAGCAGCCCCCCTGGGGGGGGAAACAGCGGAAACACCATATATTTT.